This TCR beta chain was retrieved from a study of a mutant IDH1 vaccine in newly diagnosed glioma. Study background: The treated population exhibited a male proportion of around 62%, a female proportion of about 40%, and a mean age of 40.4 years.

CDR1 and CDR2 from the germline V gene are SGHTA and FQGNSA. The trim removed 5 bases at V and 5 bases at J, leaving 15 bases unmatched. The CDR3 is 18 residues long. Time point specified: week 47, end of study. Every single dose of the vaccine, 300 ug of mutant IDH1 20-mer peptide, came with topical imiquimod. In the case of this clone: The antigen is undetermined.

Method: immunoSEQ multiplex PCR; TCRdb's copy keeps in-frame clones and lacks some. The table shows nearly 50,000 clones, with 65% to 85% occurring only once. This sample comprised PBMCs, obtained from a glioma patient whose treatment included an IDH1 peptide vaccine. This chain joins TRBV7-2 and TRBJ1-2; TRBD1 agrees at 12 bases. This sequence originates from a woman aged 30 to 39 with glioma. Some clones in this sample may be carry-over from other donors' samples. DNA of the CDR3: TGTGCCAGCAGCCAGACCGGGACAGGGGGCGCTTGGGTATATGGCTACACCTTC. The encoded protein is CASSQTGTGGAWVYGYTF.